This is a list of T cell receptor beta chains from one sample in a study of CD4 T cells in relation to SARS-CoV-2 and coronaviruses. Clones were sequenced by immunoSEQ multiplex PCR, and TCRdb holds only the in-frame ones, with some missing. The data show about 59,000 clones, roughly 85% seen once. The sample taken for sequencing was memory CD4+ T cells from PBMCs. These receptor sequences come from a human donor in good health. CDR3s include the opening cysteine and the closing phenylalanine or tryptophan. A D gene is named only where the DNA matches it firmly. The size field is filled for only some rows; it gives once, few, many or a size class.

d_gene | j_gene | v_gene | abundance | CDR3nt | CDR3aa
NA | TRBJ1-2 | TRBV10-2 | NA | TGCGCCAGCAGTGAGCTTTTTACAGGGAAGAACTATGGCTACACCTTC | CASSELFTGKNYGYTF
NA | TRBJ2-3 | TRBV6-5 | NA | TGTGCCAGCAGTTACGAGGGTAGCGGAGTCACAGATACGCAGTATTTT | CASSYEGSGVTDTQYF
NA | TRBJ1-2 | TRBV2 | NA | TGTGCCAGCAGTGAAACAAGACCAGAAGGCTACACCTTC | CASSETRPEGYTF
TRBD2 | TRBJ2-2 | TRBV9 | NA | TGTGCCAGCAGCGTGGCGGGAGCTAACACCGGGGAGCTGTTTTTT | CASSVAGANTGELFF
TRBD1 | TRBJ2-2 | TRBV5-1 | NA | TGCGCCAGCAGCTTCATGGGACAGGGCAACACCGGGGAGCTGTTTTTT | CASSFMGQGNTGELFF
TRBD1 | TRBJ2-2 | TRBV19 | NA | TGTGCCAGTAGAAAACAGGGGCTCACCGGGGAGCTGTTTTTT | CASRKQGLTGELFF
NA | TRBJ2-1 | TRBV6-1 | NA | TGTGCCAGCAGTGAGACCCCTGGCTCCTACAATGAGCAGTTCTTC | CASSETPGSYNEQFF
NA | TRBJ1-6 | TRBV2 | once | TGTGCCAGCAGCCCCAGGGGCGCCAATTCACCCCTCCACTTT | CASSPRGANSPLHF
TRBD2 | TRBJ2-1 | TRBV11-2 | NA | TGTGCCAGCAGCTTGCTCCCCCTGGGCGGGAGTGCCCATGAGCAGTTCTTC | CASSLLPLGGSAHEQFF
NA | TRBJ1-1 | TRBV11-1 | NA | TGTGCCAGCAGCGTCCGGGACTTCGAGTCGGCCGCTTTCTTT | CASSVRDFESAAFF
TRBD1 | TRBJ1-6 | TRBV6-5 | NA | TGTGCCAGCAGTTACTCGATTCAGGGGGTTGCTTCACCCCTCCACTTT | CASSYSIQGVASPLHF
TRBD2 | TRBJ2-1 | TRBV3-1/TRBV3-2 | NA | TGTGCCAGCAGCTCCCGATCAGGACTAGCATGGGGTAATGAGCAGTTCTTC | CASSSRSGLAWGNEQFF
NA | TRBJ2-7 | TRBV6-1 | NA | TGTGCCAGCAGTGAAGGGAGGAATGAGCAGTACTTC | CASSEGRNEQYF
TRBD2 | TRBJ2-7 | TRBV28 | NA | TGTGCCAGCAGTTTAGGCCTAGCGGGGCCCTACGAGCAGTACTTC | CASSLGLAGPYEQYF
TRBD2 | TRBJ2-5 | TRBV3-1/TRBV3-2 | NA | TGTGCCAGCAGCCAAGAGAGGCTAGGCTGGGGCGGGGGGGAGACCCAGTACTTC | CASSQERLGWGGGETQYF
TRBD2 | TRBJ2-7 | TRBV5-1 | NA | TGCGCCAGCAGCTTGGCCGGTTTCGTACTAGCGGGAGGACCCTCCTACGAGCAGTACTTC | CASSLAGFVLAGGPSYEQYF
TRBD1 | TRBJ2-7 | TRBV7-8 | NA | TGTGCCAGCAGCATCCGACAGGGCGAACTGCACGAGCAGTACTTC | CASSIRQGELHEQYF
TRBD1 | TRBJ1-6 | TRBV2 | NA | TGTGCCAGCAGCCTGACAGGGAGGAATTCACCCCTCCACTTT | CASSLTGRNSPLHF
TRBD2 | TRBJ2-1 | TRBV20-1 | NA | TGCAGTGCTAGTGTACTAGCGGGTGGGAATGAGCAGTTCTTC | CSASVLAGGNEQFF
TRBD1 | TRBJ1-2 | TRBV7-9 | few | TGTGCCAGCAGCATCAGGACAGGGGGCGATGGCTACACCTTC | CASSIRTGGDGYTF
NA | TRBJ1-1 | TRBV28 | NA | TGTGCCAGCAGTGAGCCGGGACGTATGAACACTGAAGCTTTCTTT | CASSEPGRMNTEAFF
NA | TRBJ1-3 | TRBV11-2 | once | TGTGCCAGCATCCGGTCGGGGCCTGGAAACACCATATATTTT | CASIRSGPGNTIYF
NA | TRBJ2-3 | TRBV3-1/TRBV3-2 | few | TGTGCCAGCAGCCAAATTTCGGGAGATACGCAGTATTTT | CASSQISGDTQYF
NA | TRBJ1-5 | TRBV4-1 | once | TGCGCCAGCAGCCAAGACAGCAATCAGCCCCAGCATTTT | CASSQDSNQPQHF
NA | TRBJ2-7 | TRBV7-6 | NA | TGTGCCAGCAGCGACTCCGGGGCCCTAACCTACGAGCAGTACTTC | CASSDSGALTYEQYF
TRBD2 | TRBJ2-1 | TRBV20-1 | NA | TGCAGTGCTAGTTCTAGCGGGAGGCTTTTATACAATGAGCAGTTCTTC | CSASSSGRLLYNEQFF
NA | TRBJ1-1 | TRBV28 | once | TGTGCCAGCAGCTCGAGACTAGGCCGGGCTTTCTTT | CASSSRLGRAFF
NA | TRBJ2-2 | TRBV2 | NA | TGTGCCAGCAGTGGGGGACAAACCCCCGGGGAGCTGTTTTTT | CASSGGQTPGELFF
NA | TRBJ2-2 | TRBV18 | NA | TGTGCCAGCTCGCCAGGTAGACCCACCGGGGAGCTGTTTTTT | CASSPGRPTGELFF
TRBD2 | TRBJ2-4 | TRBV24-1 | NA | TGTGCCACCAGTGATAGCGGGAGATTTCAGGACATTCAGTACTTC | CATSDSGRFQDIQYF
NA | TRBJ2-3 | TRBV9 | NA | TGTGCCAGCAGCGTAGGACTTACTTCCAACCCCACAGATACGCAGTATTTT | CASSVGLTSNPTDTQYF
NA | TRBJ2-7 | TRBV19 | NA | TGTGCCAGTAGTATCGGTGGGGAGAACGAGCAGTACTTC | CASSIGGENEQYF
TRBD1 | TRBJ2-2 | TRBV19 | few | TGTGCCAGTAGGAGCCGGGACAGGGGTAAATCCGGGGAGCTGTTTTTT | CASRSRDRGKSGELFF
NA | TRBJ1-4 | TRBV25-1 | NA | TGTGCCAGCAGTGATTTCGGTGCAACTAATGAAAAACTGTTTTTT | CASSDFGATNEKLFF
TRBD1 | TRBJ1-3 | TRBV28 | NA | TGTGCCAGCAGATTCTACCCAACCGGGACAGGGGGAAACACCATATATTTT | CASRFYPTGTGGNTIYF
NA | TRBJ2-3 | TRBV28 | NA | TGTGCCAGCGGGGGTGCACCGCCAGATACGCAGTATTTT | CASGGAPPDTQYF
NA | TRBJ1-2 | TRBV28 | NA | TGTGCCAGCAGCCTGACAGCCAGTAACTATGGCTACACCTTC | CASSLTASNYGYTF
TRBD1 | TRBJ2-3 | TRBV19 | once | TGTGCCAGTAGTCTCGAAGGAGGACAGGGGACCGATACGCAGTATTTT | CASSLEGGQGTDTQYF
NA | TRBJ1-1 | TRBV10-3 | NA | TGTGCCATCAGTGAGTCGACGGGGGTAAGTAGCACTGAAGCTTTCTTT | CAISESTGVSSTEAFF
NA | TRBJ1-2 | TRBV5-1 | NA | TGCGCCAGCAGCTTGGACGGGGTTGGATATGGCTACACCTTC | CASSLDGVGYGYTF
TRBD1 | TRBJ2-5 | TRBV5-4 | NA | TGTGCCAGCAGCTTCGGACAGGCCCAAGAGACCCAGTACTTC | CASSFGQAQETQYF
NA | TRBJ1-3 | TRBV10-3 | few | TGTGCCATCAGTGGGGAACGCCGAAACACCATATATTTT | CAISGERRNTIYF
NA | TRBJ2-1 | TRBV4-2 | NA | TGTGCCAGCAGCCAAGATGGAGGGGACGGCTACAATGAGCAGTTCTTC | CASSQDGGDGYNEQFF
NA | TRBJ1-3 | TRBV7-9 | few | TGTGCCAGTAAAGGGTTCTCTGGAAACACCATATATTTT | CASKGFSGNTIYF
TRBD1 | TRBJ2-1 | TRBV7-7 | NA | TGTGCCAGCAGCTCGGACAGGGGAGGTAATGAGCAGTTCTTC | CASSSDRGGNEQFF
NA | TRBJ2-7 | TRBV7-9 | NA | TGTGCCAGCAGCCGTGACCGGGCGGAGCAGTACTTC | CASSRDRAEQYF
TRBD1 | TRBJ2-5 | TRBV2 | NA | TGTGCCAGCGGTGACAGGGTACAACAGACCCAGTACTTC | CASGDRVQQTQYF
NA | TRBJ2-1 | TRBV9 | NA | TGTGCCAGCAGCCCCTCGACTGGAAGAGAGCAGTTCTTC | CASSPSTGREQFF
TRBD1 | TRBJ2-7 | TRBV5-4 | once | TGTGCCAGCAGGCCGGGACAGGGATACCACGAGCAGTACTTC | CASRPGQGYHEQYF
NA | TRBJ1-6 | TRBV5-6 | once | TGTGCCAGCAGTCCCACCAGGTCTTCACCCCTCCACTTT | CASSPTRSSPLHF
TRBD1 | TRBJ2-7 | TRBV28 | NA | TGTGCCAGCAGCCAGTATTCGACAGGGGCCTACGAGCAGTACTTC | CASSQYSTGAYEQYF